The clone carrying this T cell receptor beta chain appeared many times. Its antigen is still unknown. The data belong to a study of regulatory T cells in long-lasting Graves disease. The authors built TCR beta libraries using iRepertoire HTBI primers and Arm-PCR of CDR3 regions. Each CDR3 protein is one row after TCRdb ran MiXCR on the multiplex PCR reads. Seen here are around 400,000 distinct CDR3 sequences, 15% observed once, and the top ten hold 20% to 25%. Findings and caveats of the study: Patients with persistent disease shared under 3,500 public clonotypes, outpacing the roughly 870 shared by new patients. Favored gene segments in persistent disease were TRBV28, TRBJ1-2 and TRBJ2-5.

Germline loops: CDR1 MDHEN, CDR2 SYDVKM. There are 14 residues in the CDR3. Trimming pared 7 bases from V and 0 bases from J, leaving 13 bases between. The sample's time point: newly diagnosed GD, antithyroid drugs for less than 3 months. Generation of the TCR library employed RNA extracted from PBMCs. From each patient, roughly 9 milliliters of peripheral blood was drawn and collected into an EDTA anticoagulant tube. This receptor was obtained from a female donor with Graves disease. The chain is built from TRBV28 and TRBJ2-7, with D uncertain. The sequencing used peripheral blood mononuclear cells (PBMCs), collected at new diagnosis, from a patient treated with antithyroid drugs. CDR3 in amino acids: CASMRSGLSYEQYF. CDR3 in DNA: TGTGCCAGCATGCGTAGTGGGCTCTCCTACGAGCAGTACTTC. Full variable domain (outside the CDR3, taken from reference TRBV28 and TRBJ2-7): DVKVTQSSRYLVKRTGEKVFLECVQDMDHENMFWYRQDPGLGLRLIYFSYDVKMKEKGDIPEGYSVSREKKERFSLILESASTNQTSMYLCASMRSGLSYEQYFGPGTRLTVT.